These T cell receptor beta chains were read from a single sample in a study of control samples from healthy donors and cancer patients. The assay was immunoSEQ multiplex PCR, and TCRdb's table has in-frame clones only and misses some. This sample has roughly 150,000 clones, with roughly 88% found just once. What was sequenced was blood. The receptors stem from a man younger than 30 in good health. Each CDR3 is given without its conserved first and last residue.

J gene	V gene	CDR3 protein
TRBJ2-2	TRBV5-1	ASSLAGLAGATGELF
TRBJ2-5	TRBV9	ASTTSGTDQETQY
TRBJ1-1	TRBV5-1	ASSSMTGANTEAF
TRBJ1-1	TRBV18	ASSSPRGADTEAF
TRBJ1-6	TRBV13	ASSFGGTPRRASPLH
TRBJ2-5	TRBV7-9	ASSLRTGGETQY
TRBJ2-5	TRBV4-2	ASSQDQKAGPARETQY
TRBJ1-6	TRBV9	ASSVAPGISYNSPLH
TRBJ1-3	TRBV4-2	ASSQEFNGNTIY
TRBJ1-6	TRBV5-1	ASSLGQGGSPLH
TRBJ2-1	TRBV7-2	ASSVAGRGNEQF
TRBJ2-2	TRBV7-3	ASSLDRVENTGELF
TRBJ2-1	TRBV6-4	ASSFGAGEDSYNEQF
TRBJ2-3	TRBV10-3	AISAGRTTDTQY
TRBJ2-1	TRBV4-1	ASSQELDREGLGEQF
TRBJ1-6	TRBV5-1	ASSLEAAVRVSSYNSPLH
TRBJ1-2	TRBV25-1	ASSTGPYGYT
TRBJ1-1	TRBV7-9	ASTTQQNTEAF
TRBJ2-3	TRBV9	ASSVGPDPDTQY
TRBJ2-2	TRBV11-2	ASSLENTGELF
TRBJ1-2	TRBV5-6	ASSLTGTVDGYT
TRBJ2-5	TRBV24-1	ATSDPSDDETQY
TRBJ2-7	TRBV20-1	SASGQTNNYEQY
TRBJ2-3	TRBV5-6	ASTVNRGVGTDTQY
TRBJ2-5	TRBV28	ASSPLDRGSLETQY
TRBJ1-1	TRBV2	ASSEPRDRVLMSTEAF
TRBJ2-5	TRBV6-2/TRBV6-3	ASSFPGQGSETQY
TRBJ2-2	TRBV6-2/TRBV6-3	ASSQGWTSPSGELF
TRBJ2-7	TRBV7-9	ASSLARGGRAYEQY
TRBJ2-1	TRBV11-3	ASSEGGRGRPREQF
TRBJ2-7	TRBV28	ASSLPQDEQY
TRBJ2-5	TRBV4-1	ASSPDRNQETQY
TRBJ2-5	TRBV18	ASSPSSGQEETQY
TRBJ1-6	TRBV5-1	ASSTPGTNSPLH
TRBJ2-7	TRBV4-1	ASSSFQGAYEQY
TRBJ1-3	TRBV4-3	ASSLDRRSGNTIY
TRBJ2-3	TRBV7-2	ASSYQGWGRGTDTQY
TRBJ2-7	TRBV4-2	ASSLIDGGYEQY
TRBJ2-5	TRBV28	ASSRPQHTTQETQY
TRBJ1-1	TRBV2	ASSLNRGGGTEAF
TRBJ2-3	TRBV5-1	ASSLGEKRADTQY
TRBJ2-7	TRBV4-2	ASSQASPPGQGAPFYEQY
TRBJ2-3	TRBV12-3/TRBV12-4	ASRPDSTDTQY